The present TCR beta chain was sequenced within a study of beta chain features in type 1 diabetes listed by TCRdb under 2018. At the level of the whole study: No differences in mean age, gender distribution, total cell number or subset yield were found between patients and healthy donors. Across all samples, roughly 110,000,000 sorted cells were examined, and cell number per subset correlated strongly with RNA yield. Naive and central memory subsets were obtained from all 30 or so donors, but regulatory and stem cell-like memory subsets were isolated from only 8 patients and about 8 healthy donors. In the study, recently diagnosed type 1 diabetes patients and matched healthy donors were compared on the TCRB repertoires of their sorted circulating CD4+ T cell subsets.

Of note for this clone: The specificity of this receptor is unknown. Base qualities are not recorded, but no much larger clone differs from it by a single base. The same CDR3 arises from other DNA sequences in this sample as well.

The High Capacity cDNA Reverse Transcription Kit was used to reverse transcribe all of the isolated RNA, meaning that expressed TCRB transcripts were what got sequenced. Naive, central memory and regulatory T cell samples underwent deep immunoSEQ sequencing, averaging about 3.57 million total reads per sample. Sorted cells were lysed in RLT buffer and RNA was extracted with DNase-treated RNeasy Micro or Mini kits, depending on cell number. To prevent cross-contamination, every cell subset was processed on its own, while patient and healthy donor samples were processed together. Using the immunoSEQ multiplex PCR, TCRB sequences were amplified from cDNA into 87-bp fragments spanning the CDR3 region. Amplicons were sequenced on the Illumina HiSeq platform. Processing in the source paper ran as follows. PCR bias was computationally corrected using synthetic template baselines, reads within Hamming distance 2 were collapsed, and singletons that could not be merged were discarded. Reads were aligned to IMGT to assign V, D and J genes, CDR3 length, and insertions or deletions at six rearrangement sites. Clonotype counts were normalized to sorted cell number within each subset before computing true diversity and Gini coefficients with the tcR R package. The overlap coefficient, calculated on TCRB nucleotide sequences, was used to quantify repertoire sharing. Out-of-frame TCRB sequences from naive cells were analyzed to stand in for the pre-selection repertoire. Here the immuneACCESS table is served through TCRdb, limited to in-frame sequences with V and J called. Missing clones are a known gap in these copies; in checked studies unresolved V genes cover under half, and the rest lacks a known reason. The DNA gave D and trimming, while V, J and clone size come from that table. Recorded for this sample are hundreds of thousands of clones; under 15% of them occurred a single time. The ten largest clones represent roughly 0.022% of the sample.

Broader findings and caveats from the paper: Because small numbers of individuals were included in the HLA sub-analyses, any influence of HLA type on TCRB rearrangement was left unresolved. Because cDNA rather than genomic DNA was sequenced, highly expressing activated cells could have been over-represented, although no difference in activation and CD3 levels was found between groups. Shorter templates might have been favored by PCR, but patient and control samples were amplified and corrected together, so both groups would have been affected equally by any skew. Naive, central memory and regulatory TCRB repertoires appeared to be more alike among patients than among healthy donors. In all four CD4+ subsets, TCRB CDR3 length was moderately but significantly shorter in type 1 diabetes patients. At VDJ recombination sites, type 1 diabetes patients had fewer insertions and more deleted nucleotides, which implies abnormalities in thymic rearrangement.

From each donor, a single peripheral blood sample of approximately 110 mL on average was drawn into heparinised tubes. Using a panel that included CD45RO, CCR7, CD25, CD127, CD95 and CD27, naive, central memory, regulatory and stem cell-like memory CD4+ T cells were sorted on a BD FACSAria II. Purity was above 95% for every sorted population. Right away, PBMCs were isolated by Lymphoprep density gradient centrifugation and were stained directly, with no culture step. To minimize batch effects, samples were stained and sorted in pairs, one healthy donor with one patient per experiment. The CDR3 starts with the cysteine, ends with the phenylalanine, and has 14 residues. The entry retains the CDR3 DNA only, 42 bases that are in frame from base 1. A distance of 8 bases separates the germline ends of V and J, which lose 0 bases and 3 bases respectively. The germline V gene yields MNHEY for CDR1 and SVGAGI for CDR2.

This chain joins TRBV6-5 to TRBJ2-5; the D region may be TRBD1 or TRBD2, each matching 5 bases equally. Sequencing was performed on naive CD4+ T cells from blood. This specimen's cell subset or site label, per the study, means: true naive CD4+ T cells. This clonotype originated in a man aged 18 to 35 with type 1 diabetes. The CDR3 region reads CASSYSGTEETQYF. The DNA is TGTGCCAGCAGTTACTCCGGGACGGAAGAGACCCAGTACTTC.